This T cell receptor beta chain was identified in a study of naive and memory T cell subsets. Study-wide results and limits: In naive cells, over 95% of TCR sequences were seen only once. No ground truth validated the naive and memory repertoire findings.

CDR1 is SGHNT and CDR2 is YYREEE in the germline V gene (reference sequence). CDR3 length: 15 amino acids. The V gene end was trimmed by 0 bases and the J gene end by 7 bases; junction bases not matched to a gene: 7. This clonotype was observed a handful of times. Its antigen is currently unknown. Both TRBC1 and TRBC2 were covered by a beta constant-region primer of two equimolar oligonucleotides. Four rounds of PCR amplified the ligated cDNA using nested alpha and beta constant-region primers plus SP2. TCRdb reanalysed the UMI-ligation and nested PCR reads using MiXCR and keeps one entry per CDR3 protein. This sample has around 40,000 distinct CDR3 sequences; about an eighth occur once, and the top ten carry around 23%. Cells stained for CD3, CD4, CD8, CD45RA and CD27 were sorted into four subsets.

The receptor was derived from a human donor in good health. V gene TRBV5-4 combines with J gene TRBJ2-1; the match to TRBD2 covers 7 bases. The sample consisted of effector memory CD4+ T cells from blood. Subset denoted: effector memory, CD45RA- CD27-. The CDR3 spells CASSLEAGSRNEQFF. CDR3 DNA sequence: TGTGCCAGCAGCTTGGAAGCGGGGTCTAGGAATGAGCAGTTCTTC.